These 21 T cell receptor beta chains were sequenced from one sample in a study of naive and memory T cell subsets. Blood and skin TCR RNA was reverse transcribed with alpha and beta constant primers. TCRdb ran MiXCR on the 5' RACE reads and lists one entry per CDR3 protein. The sample has about 22,000 distinct CDR3 sequences; 3.5% to 5% are singletons. Whole blood, around 2.5 ml, came from adult healthy volunteers. The receptor source for this set is a male donor in good health.

This clonotype was seen at least ten times. V gene TRBV7-3 combines with J gene TRBJ2-1; TRBD1 aligns across 7 bases. Unmatched junction bases numbered 6, after V lost 4 bases and J lost 3 bases. This CDR3 spans 15 amino acids. CDR1 is SGHTA and CDR2 is FQGTGA in the germline V gene. The CDR3 sequence is CASSSSGQYYNEQFF. Written as DNA, the CDR3 is TGTGCCAGCAGCTCCTCGGGACAGTACTACAATGAGCAGTTCTTC. The full variable domain, completed using reference TRBV7-3 and TRBJ2-1, is GAGVSQTPSNKVTEKGKYVELRCDPISGHTALYWYRQSLGQGPEFLIYFQGTGAADDSGLPNDRFFAVRPEGSVSTLKIQRTERGDSAVYLCASSSSGQYYNEQFFGPGTRLTVL.

This clonotype was detected many times. The chain is built from TRBV6-5 and TRBJ1-1; TRBD1 agrees at 9 bases. The CDR3 contains 15 residues. Unmatched junction bases numbered 16, after V lost 6 bases and J lost 11 bases. Germline assignment: CDR1 MNHEY and CDR2 SVGAGI. The DNA for the CDR3 is TGTGCCAGCAGCTATCCCTCGGGGACAGGGAGTTCGGCTTTCTTT. It codes for CASSYPSGTGSSAFF.

This clonotype was seen ten or more times. The chain joins TRBV5-5 to TRBJ2-3, with TRBD2 matching 11 bases. The length of the CDR3 is 15 residues. Per germline, CDR1 SGHKS and CDR2 YYEKEE (reference sequence). The ends lost 4 bases at V and 3 bases at J; junction bases unmatched: 4. The CDR3 DNA is TGTGCCAGCAGCAGACTAGCGGGAAGAACAGATACGCAGTATTTT. Translation: CASSRLAGRTDTQYF.

This clonotype came up many times. V and J are TRBV11-2 and TRBJ2-7; no clear D. The CDR3 sequence is 15 residues long. V lost 4 bases and J 1 base, leaving 14 bases between the germline ends. Per germline, CDR1 SGHAT and CDR2 FQNNGV. The CDR3 region is CASSSLSRISYEQYF. The CDR3 nucleotides are TGTGCCAGCAGCTCCTTGTCGCGGATATCCTACGAGCAGTACTTC.

This clonotype has at least ten counts. The CDR3 spells CASSLGGLAGGGEQYF. As DNA, the CDR3 is TGTGCCAGCAGTTTAGGGGGACTAGCGGGAGGAGGAGAGCAGTACTTC. The chain recombines TRBV28 with TRBJ2-7, with TRBD2 matching over 15 bases. The J segment lost 7 bases and the V segment lost 2 bases, leaving 6 bases of the junction unmatched. The CDR3 has 16 amino acids. CDR1 MDHEN and CDR2 SYDVKM come from the germline V gene.

In its sample, this clonotype was seen many times. The V call is TRBV9, the J call TRBJ2-5; 7 bases are shared with TRBD1. This CDR3 is 15 amino acids long. Per the germline V gene, CDR1 is SGDLS and CDR2 is YYNGEE. The V gene end was trimmed by 0 bases and the J gene end by 5 bases; junction bases not matched to a gene: 7. The CDR3 DNA reads TGTGCCAGCAGCGTAGGACAGGGCCGATCGGAGACCCAGTACTTC. It codes for CASSVGQGRSETQYF.

This clonotype showed up many times. This sequence joins TRBV14 and TRBJ2-2; 8 bases are a match to TRBD2. This CDR3 is 15 amino acids long. Germline V gene sequence: CDR1 SGHDN, CDR2 FVKESK. J was trimmed by 6 bases and V by 1 base; bases with no gene match: 4. The CDR3 nucleotides read TGTGCCAGCAGCCAAGCCCTCGGGGGGGCCGGGGAGCTGTTTTTT. Protein: CASSQALGGAGELFF.

This clonotype was picked up many times. The chain has TRBV6-5 and TRBJ2-7, with 9 bases matching TRBD1. V gave up 3 bases and J gave up 4 bases; unmatched junction bases: 7. CDR1 is MNHEY, CDR2 SVGAGI, per germline. CDR3 length equals 15 residues. The CDR3 region is CASSYEGTGRYEQYF. CDR3 DNA: TGTGCCAGCAGTTATGAAGGGACAGGGAGGTACGAGCAGTACTTC.

Ten or more counts support this clonotype. V gene TRBV6-1 combines with J gene TRBJ2-3, with TRBD2 identical over 8 bases. The CDR3 loop spans 14 amino acids. With V trimmed by 11 bases and J by 6 bases, 13 bases remained unmatched. Germline V lookup: CDR1 MNHNS, CDR2 SASEGT. CDR3 sequence reads: CASQIRGGSDTQYF. In DNA form, the CDR3 reads TGTGCCTCACAAATCCGGGGGGGCTCCGATACGCAGTATTTT.

Many counts were recorded for this clonotype. The rearrangement links TRBV20-1 to TRBJ2-3; 7 bases fit TRBD1. From germline, CDR1 is DFQATT and CDR2 SNEGSKA (reference sequence). V lost 3 bases and J lost 1; bases outside the gene matches: 7. The CDR3 spans 15 residues. CDR3 nucleotides: TGCAGTGCTAGGAACCGGGACAGCGGCACAGATACGCAGTATTTT. Its protein is CSARNRDSGTDTQYF.

This clonotype was seen ten or more times. The rearrangement uses TRBV29-1 and TRBJ2-1; possibly TRBD2 for D (5 bases). V was shortened by 8 bases and J by 6 bases, with 14 bases between the two germline ends. CDR3 length: 12 residues. The germline gives CDR1 SQVTM, CDR2 ANQGSEA. The chain's CDR3 is CSSGFTPNEQFF. CDR3 sequence (DNA): TGCAGCTCGGGATTTACTCCCAATGAGCAGTTCTTC.

This clonotype has a count of ten or more. This chain connects TRBV20-1 to TRBJ1-1; D is perhaps TRBD1 (5 bases). This CDR3 has 11 amino acids. Germline CDR1 reads DFQATT; CDR2 reads SNEGSKA (reference sequence). V was shortened by 5 bases and J by 10 bases, with 14 bases between the two germline ends. CDR3 DNA sequence: TGCAGTGCTTATTCAGGGTCTCGAGCTTTCTTT. This gives the protein CSAYSGSRAFF.

In its sample, this clonotype is medium-sized. The chain links TRBV28 to TRBJ2-2, with 7 bases identical to TRBD2. Losses at the gene ends were 1 base for V and 4 bases for J; bases not matched to a gene: 6. The CDR3 has 16 residues. Germline-derived CDR1 and CDR2 are MDHEN and SYDVKM. CDR3: CASSLFKASGTGELFF. CDR3 nucleotide sequence: TGTGCCAGCAGTTTATTTAAGGCTAGCGGCACCGGGGAGCTGTTTTTT. The entire variable domain, with the rest obtained from reference TRBV28 and TRBJ2-2, is as follows: DVKVTQSSRYLVKRTGEKVFLECVQDMDHENMFWYRQDPGLGLRLIYFSYDVKMKEKGDIPEGYSVSREKKERFSLILESASTNQTSMYLCASSLFKASGTGELFFGEGSRLTVL.

This clonotype was observed many times. This chain connects TRBV28 to TRBJ1-2; 7 nucleotides match TRBD1. Germline V CDR1 and CDR2: MDHEN, SYDVKM. This CDR3 is built from 12 residues. After removal of 7 bases from V and 2 bases from J, the junction contained 1 base not matched to a gene. CDR3 coding DNA: TGTGCCAGCAAGACAGGGAACTATGGCTACACCTTC. Amino acid sequence: CASKTGNYGYTF.

This clonotype was counted many times. The V gene is TRBV29-1, the J gene TRBJ2-7, with a tentative D call TRBD1 (5 bases). V gave up 1 base and J gave up 5 bases, with 9 bases separating them. Germline V gene sequence: CDR1 SQVTM, CDR2 ANQGSEA. This CDR3 has 12 amino acids. CDR3 nucleotide sequence: TGCAGCGTTGAAGCAGGGATGGACGAGCAGTACTTC. Its translation: CSVEAGMDEQYF.

Ten or more counts support this clonotype. V gene TRBV6-2 or TRBV6-3 combines with J gene TRBJ2-1; a weak D match, TRBD1 (5 bases). The germline V and J ends were trimmed by 10 bases and 4 bases, with 14 bases remaining between them. Germline V gives CDR1 MNHEY, CDR2 SVGEGT. The CDR3 contains 13 residues. CDR3 protein: CAIQKGQYNEQFF. DNA of the CDR3: TGTGCCATCCAAAAGGGGCAGTACAATGAGCAGTTCTTC.

This clonotype was seen at least ten times. The rearrangement joins TRBV18 to TRBJ2-5, with 10 nucleotides matching TRBD1. The CDR3 consists of 15 residues. Germline V gene data show CDR1 as KGHSH and CDR2 as LQKENI. J gave up 2 bases and V 5 bases, and 5 bases lay outside the gene matches. The CDR3 spells CASSNGQGGQETQYF. The CDR3 DNA is TGTGCCAGCTCAAACGGACAGGGGGGGCAAGAGACCCAGTACTTC.

This clonotype occurred many times. This chain uses TRBV29-1 with TRBJ1-5, with a possible D match to TRBD1 (5 bases). The CDR3 extends over 13 amino acids. V was shortened by 6 bases and J by 3 bases, with 12 bases between the two germline ends. From germline, CDR1 is SQVTM and CDR2 ANQGSEA. CDR3: CSVREGLNQPQHF. In nucleotides, the CDR3 is TGCAGCGTCCGGGAGGGGCTCAATCAGCCCCAGCATTTT.

There are many counts of this clonotype. The chain uses TRBV12-5 and TRBJ1-6, with TRBD1 matching over 8 bases. V lost 3 bases and J lost 9; bases outside the gene matches: 7. Germline V gives CDR1 LGHNT, CDR2 FRNRAP. This CDR3 spans 15 amino acids. CDR3 sequence reads: CASGFLRGPSSPLHF. CDR3 nucleotide sequence: TGTGCTAGTGGTTTTCTCAGGGGGCCTTCTTCACCCCTCCACTTT.

Sample share makes this clonotype medium-sized. The genes are TRBV10-1 and TRBJ2-2, with TRBD1 matching over 8 bases. Germline V gene sequence: CDR1 WNHNN, CDR2 SYGVQD (reference sequence). The CDR3 contains 18 residues. Germline trimming cut 6 bases from V and 9 bases from J; bases unmatched to any gene: 21. The CDR3 bases are TGCGCCAGCAGCGGCGACAGGGGCGGTCACGGAGACTGGCGGGAGCTGTTTTTT. It encodes CASSGDRGGHGDWRELFF.

Many counts were recorded for this clonotype. J is TRBJ1-1 and V is TRBV5-1; D is ambiguous. Germline assignment: CDR1 SGHRS and CDR2 YFSETQ. V lost 4 bases to trimming and J lost 1 base, with 8 bases between them. The CDR3 has 13 amino acids. Here the CDR3 reads CASSRYENTEAFF. For the CDR3, the DNA is TGCGCCAGCAGCCGCTATGAGAACACTGAAGCTTTCTTT.